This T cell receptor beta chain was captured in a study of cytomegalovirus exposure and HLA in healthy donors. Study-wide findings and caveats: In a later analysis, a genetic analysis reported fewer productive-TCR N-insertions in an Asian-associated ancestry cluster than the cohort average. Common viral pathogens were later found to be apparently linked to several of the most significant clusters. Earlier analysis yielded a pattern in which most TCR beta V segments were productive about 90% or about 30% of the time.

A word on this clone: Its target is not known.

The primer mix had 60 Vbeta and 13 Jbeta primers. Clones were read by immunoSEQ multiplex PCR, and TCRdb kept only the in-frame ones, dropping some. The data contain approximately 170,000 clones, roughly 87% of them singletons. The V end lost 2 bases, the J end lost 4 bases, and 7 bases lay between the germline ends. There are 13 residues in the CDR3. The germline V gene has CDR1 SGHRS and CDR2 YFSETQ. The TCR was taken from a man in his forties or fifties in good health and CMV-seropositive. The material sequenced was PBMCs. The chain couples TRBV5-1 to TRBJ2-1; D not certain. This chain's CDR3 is CASSLELYNEQFF. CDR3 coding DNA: TGCGCCAGCAGCTTAGAACTATACAATGAGCAGTTCTTC.